This TCR beta chain stems from a study of cytomegalovirus exposure and HLA in healthy donors. Study background: Unique TCRs numbering approximately 81 million, obtained from HLA-typed donors, made up an early data release.

This CDR3 has 14 residues. V lost 3 bases and J lost 6; bases outside the gene matches: 8. Germline loops: CDR1 SGHAT, CDR2 FQDESV (reference sequence). The PCR contained 60 Vbeta and 13 Jbeta primers. Sequencing was performed with immunoSEQ multiplex PCR; in TCRdb, only in-frame clones are kept and a portion is missing. This table holds around 190,000 clones, 81% found once. Sequencing was carried out using PBMCs. The V call is TRBV11-1, the J call TRBJ2-7; 7 positions match TRBD2. The TCR sequence derives from a man between 18 and 29 years old in good health and CMV-seronegative. The CDR3 region is CASSFGLAVTEQYF. CDR3 nucleotides: TGTGCCAGCAGCTTTGGCCTAGCGGTCACCGAGCAGTACTTC.